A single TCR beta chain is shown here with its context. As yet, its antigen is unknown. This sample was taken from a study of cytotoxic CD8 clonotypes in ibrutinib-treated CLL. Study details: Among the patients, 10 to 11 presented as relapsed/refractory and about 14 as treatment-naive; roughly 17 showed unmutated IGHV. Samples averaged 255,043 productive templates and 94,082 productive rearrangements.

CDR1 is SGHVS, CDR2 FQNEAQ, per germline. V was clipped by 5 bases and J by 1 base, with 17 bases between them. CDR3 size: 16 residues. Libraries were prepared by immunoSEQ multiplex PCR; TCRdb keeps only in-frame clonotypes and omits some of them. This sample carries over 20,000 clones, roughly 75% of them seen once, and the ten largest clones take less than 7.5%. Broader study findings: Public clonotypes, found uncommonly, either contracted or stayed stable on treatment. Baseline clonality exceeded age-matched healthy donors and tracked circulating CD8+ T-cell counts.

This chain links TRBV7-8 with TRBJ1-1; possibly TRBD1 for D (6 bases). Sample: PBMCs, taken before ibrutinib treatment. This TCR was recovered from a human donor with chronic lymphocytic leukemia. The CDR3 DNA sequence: TGTGCCAGCAGCCCTAACAGGGTGGGCCGGAACACTGAAGCTTTCTTT. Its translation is CASSPNRVGRNTEAFF.